The sequence of this T cell receptor beta chain was determined in a study of beta chain features in type 1 diabetes. This clone has a handful of counts. The antigen is undetermined. Expressed TCRB transcripts got sequenced, as all isolated RNA was reverse transcribed. Average reads for naive, central memory and regulatory T cell samples were some 3.9 million. The data were produced by immunoSEQ multiplex PCR, yet TCRdb's version contains in-frame clones alone and is incomplete. The table has roughly 610,000 clones, around 15% seen once. Germline trimming cut 4 bases from V and 1 base from J; bases unmatched to any gene: 5. The germline V gene has CDR1 SGHNT and CDR2 YYREEE (reference sequence). This CDR3 has 16 residues. Study outcomes and limitations: When VDJ junctions were examined, type 1 diabetes patients showed fewer insertions and more deletions. A possible short-template PCR bias applies equally to patients and controls. Among patients, naive, central memory and Treg TCRB repertoires appeared more similar than among healthy donors.

The V call is TRBV5-4, the J call TRBJ2-3; 11 bases align to TRBD1. The sequencing sample was made of naive CD4+ T cells from blood. This TCR was sampled from a man aged 18 to 30 in good health. The CDR3 sequence is CASSLGQGVGTDTQYF. The CDR3 bases are TGTGCCAGCAGCCTGGGACAGGGGGTTGGCACAGATACGCAGTATTTT.